The source of this T cell receptor beta chain is a study of T cell responses to AZD1222 COVID-19 vaccine. Concerning this clone: Antigen specificity is unknown.

Whether given at about 4 or about 12 weeks, second doses were pooled. Clones were sequenced by immunoSEQ multiplex PCR, and TCRdb holds only the in-frame ones, with some missing. Of roughly 150,000 clones in the sample, approximately 90% are singletons; the top ten hold less than 1.5%. Trimming stripped 4 bases from V and 0 bases from J, with 11 bases between. The CDR3 has 14 residues. The germline CDR1 and CDR2 sequences are SGDLS and YYNGEE. Overall study results and limits: Scientists sampled the repertoires only once the peak T cell response had passed. Clonal diversity may have been underestimated in mostly white British donors. Only five to seven individuals given AZD1222 were seropositive at baseline.

V usage is TRBV9 and J usage is TRBJ2-7; perhaps TRBD2 as D (5 bases). Material: peripheral blood, obtained 28 days after the second AZD1222 dose. This sequence originates from an adult who received the AZD1222 COVID-19 vaccine. The CDR3 is CASSQSGASYEQYF. In DNA, the CDR3 is TGTGCCAGCAGCCAGAGCGGAGCCTCCTACGAGCAGTACTTC.